This TCR beta chain came from a study of T-cell reconstitution after alpha-beta-depleted transplantation in children. Trimming pared 6 bases from V and 9 bases from J, leaving 12 bases between. This CDR3 region has 12 residues. Study-wide results and caveats: Diversity and T-cell counts at one year after transplant derived mostly from new T cells.

Unique molecular identifiers were incorporated into the prepared TCRbeta library. A single record per CDR3 protein comes from TCRdb applying MiXCR to the PCR reads. Of approximately 1,000,000 distinct CDR3 sequences in the sample, about 26% were seen once. This clonotype was seen a few times. Its antigen is not identified. The rearrangement joins TRBV12-3 or TRBV12-4 to TRBJ2-1, with a possible D match to TRBD1 (6 bases). Sample: PBMCs, mostly from graft donor cells, taken 360 days after TCRalphabeta/CD19-depleted stem cell transplant. This TCR derives from a boy younger than two who had a stem cell transplant for SCID, so the T cells may come from the graft donor. Here the CDR3 DNA reads TGTGCCAGCAGAAATACAGGGTTTGAGCAGTTCTTC. Translation gives CASRNTGFEQFF.